The 5 T cell receptor beta chains presented below share a single source sample, sequenced in a study of regulatory T cells in long-lasting Graves disease (dated by TCRdb to the early 2020s). The time point label on this specimen signifies: newly diagnosed GD, antithyroid drugs for less than 3 months. For both TCR sequencing and RNA sequencing, RNA was extracted from PBMCs using TRIzol. Receptor amplification or capture employed multiplex PCR. Sequencing was performed on an Illumina HiSeq 4000. To build TCR beta libraries, CDR3 regions were amplified by Arm-PCR using iRepertoire HTBI primers. TCRdb redid the processing of the public reads, applying fastp at Q25 and MiXCR, and retained in-frame beta chains. Rows matching on CDR3 protein sequence are summarized as one entry with the most common DNA and genes. The sample has about 530,000 distinct CDR3 sequences on record, about 16% of them singletons. The biggest ten clones account for approximately 25% of the sample.

This sample also belongs to another study, concerning T cells in Graves' hyperthyroidism and ophthalmopathy.

Sequenced here: peripheral blood mononuclear cells (PBMCs), sampled at new diagnosis, from a patient treated with antithyroid drugs. These receptor sequences come from a woman in her forties or fifties with Graves disease. Donor details come from another sample of the same person, matched by shared clones.

This clonotype was seen ten or more times. CDR3 region: CASIPGTSNTGELFF. CDR3 coding DNA: TGTGCCAGCATCCCAGGGACATCGAACACCGGGGAGCTGTTTTTT. The V call is TRBV2, the J call TRBJ2-2, with a tentative D call TRBD1 (6 bases). In germline, CDR1 is SNHLY, CDR2 FYNNEI. The CDR3 contains 15 residues. Trimming took off 7 bases at V and 0 bases at J, with 12 bases between the two ends. The full variable domain, rest sourced from reference TRBV2 and TRBJ2-2, is EPEVTQTPSHQVTQMGQEVILRCVPISNHLYFYWYRQILGQKVEFLVSFYNNEISEKSEIFDDQFSVERPDGSNFTLKIRSTKLEDSAMYFCASIPGTSNTGELFFGEGSRLTVL.

The table lists this clonotype with many counts. CDR3 protein: CSASLGGRSDTQYF. The CDR3, as DNA: TGCAGTGCATCCCTGGGGGGGAGGTCAGATACGCAGTATTTT. This chain links TRBV20-1 with TRBJ2-3; TRBD2 aligns across 7 bases. J lost 4 bases, V lost 6 bases, and 10 bases had no gene match. The CDR3 runs 14 residues. The germline V gene has CDR1 DFQATT and CDR2 SNEGSKA (reference sequence).

At least ten counts were recorded for this clonotype. This chain links TRBV7-3 with TRBJ1-1; TRBD1 might be the D (5 bases). V was trimmed by 5 bases and J by 6 bases, leaving 13 bases between them. The germline V gene has CDR1 SGHTA and CDR2 FQGTGA. This CDR3 spans 13 amino acids. CDR3 sequence: CASSPEGLAEAFF. The DNA for the CDR3 is TGTGCCAGCAGCCCCGAGGGGCTCGCTGAAGCTTTCTTT.

The chain carries TRBV29-1 and TRBJ1-2, with 12 bases matching TRBD1. V was clipped by 4 bases and J by 2 bases; unmatched bases: 8. The CDR3 is made up of 16 amino acids. CDR1 is SQVTM and CDR2 is ANQGSEA in the germline V gene. The CDR3 here is CSVAGTGGGSNYGYTF. The CDR3 coding sequence is TGCAGCGTTGCCGGGACAGGGGGCGGGTCGAACTATGGCTACACCTTC.

The chain carries TRBV12-3 or TRBV12-4 and TRBJ2-2; D is unclear. The CDR3 is 15 residues long. Deletions cut 1 base from V and 7 bases from J, with 13 bases between. CDR3 bases: TGTGCCAGCAGTTTAGAAGGTGGGGTGGGCGGGGAGCTGTTTTTT. Its protein product is CASSLEGGVGGELFF.